A single sample is the source of the 21 T cell receptor beta chains below, sequenced in a study of control samples from healthy donors and cancer patients. Some clones are missing from TCRdb's copy, which holds only in-frame ones; the method was immunoSEQ multiplex PCR. Its listing shows some 180,000 clones. The material sequenced was blood. All receptors come from a woman in her 30s in good health.

The V call is TRBV7-9, the J call TRBJ1-2; the D gene is possibly TRBD1 (6 bases). The CDR3 totals 14 residues. The germline V gene has CDR1 SEHNR and CDR2 FQNEAQ (reference sequence). V was trimmed by 3 bases and J by 10 bases, leaving 18 bases between them. This CDR3 is CASSFGQPSMLYTF. The CDR3, as DNA: TGTGCCAGCAGCTTCGGACAGCCCTCTATGCTCTACACCTTC.

The rearrangement links TRBV6-5 to TRBJ2-7; a weak D match, TRBD1 (6 bases). Germline lookup yields CDR1 MNHEY and CDR2 SVGAGI. V was trimmed by 11 bases and J by 1 base, leaving 12 bases between them. The CDR3 extends over 12 amino acids. The CDR3 protein is CAARTESYEQYF. DNA of the CDR3: TGTGCCGCCCGGACAGAATCCTACGAGCAGTACTTC.

The chain is built from TRBV5-1 and TRBJ1-1; D not resolved. The germline CDR1 and CDR2 sequences are SGHRS and YFSETQ. V was shortened by 1 base and J by 0 bases, with 7 bases between the two germline ends. The CDR3 consists of 14 residues. The CDR3 DNA is TGCGCCAGCAGCTTGATAGGCGTGAACACTGAAGCTTTCTTT. It yields the protein CASSLIGVNTEAFF.

The chain employs TRBV11-2 and TRBJ1-1, with D maybe TRBD1 (5 bases). The CDR3 is 15 residues long. Germline loops: CDR1 SGHAT, CDR2 FQNNGV. Trimming took 0 bases from V and 5 from J, leaving 13 bases between them. CDR3 DNA: TGTGCCAGCAGCTTAGAGCTAGGGGCGGGGACTGAAGCTTTCTTT. Its translation is CASSLELGAGTEAFF.

This chain uses TRBV14 with TRBJ2-7, with 9 bases that match TRBD2. Trimming removed 3 bases from V and 7 bases from J; junction bases left unmatched: 7. CDR3 length equals 14 residues. CDR1 is SGHDN and CDR2 is FVKESK in the germline V gene. The CDR3 DNA reads TGTGCCAGCAGCCAGATCGCGGGGGGGCTTGAGCAGTACTTC. Its protein product is CASSQIAGGLEQYF.

V gene TRBV7-2 combines with J gene TRBJ2-5; 8 nucleotides line up with TRBD1. Germline V CDR1 and CDR2: SGHTA, FQGNSA. The length of the CDR3 is 14 residues. With V trimmed by 5 bases and J by 5 bases, 7 bases remained unmatched. The CDR3 region has the DNA TGTGCCAGCAGCCCAGGGGGCCTGTGGGAGACCCAGTACTTC. Residues: CASSPGGLWETQYF. The full variable domain, rest sourced from reference TRBV7-2 and TRBJ2-5, is GAGVSQSPSNKVTEKGKDVELRCDPISGHTALYWYRQSLGQGLEFLIYFQGNSAPDKSGLPSDRFSAERTGGSVSTLTIQRTQQEDSAVYLCASSPGGLWETQYFGPGTRLLVL.

For this clone: No DNA is shown, since the ends of the CDR3 on it are uncertain; the CDR3 is the one TCRdb lists. The rearrangement joins TRBV21-1 to TRBJ1-2; the table's D call of TRBD1 was not tested on the DNA. TRBV21-1 is labeled a pseudogene. The CDR3 is 15 residues long, ends included. CDR3 sequence reads: CASSKVGQGADGYTF.

The rearrangement joins TRBV9 to TRBJ2-1; no reliable D call. This CDR3 has 15 residues. Germline lookup yields CDR1 SGDLS and CDR2 YYNGEE. V lost 0 bases and J lost 8, with 15 bases in between. In nucleotides, the CDR3 is TGTGCCAGCAGCGTAGCTCCTGGGGATCGTTATGAGCAGTTCTTC. This encodes CASSVAPGDRYEQFF.

The V call is TRBV5-1, the J call TRBJ2-5, with D possibly being TRBD1 (6 bases). Trimming stripped 0 bases from V and 2 bases from J, with 11 bases between. Germline V gives CDR1 SGHRS, CDR2 YFSETQ. This CDR3 region has 15 residues. CDR3 residues: CASSLVGGPQETQYF. Here the CDR3 DNA reads TGCGCCAGCAGCTTGGTAGGGGGACCTCAAGAGACCCAGTACTTC. Looking up the rest from reference TRBV5-1 and TRBJ2-5 gives the full variable domain: KAGVTQTPRYLIKTRGQQVTLSCSPISGHRSVSWYQQTPGQGLQFLFEYFSETQRNKGNFPGRFSGRQFSNSRSEMNVSTLELGDSALYLCASSLVGGPQETQYFGPGTRLLVL.

This rearrangement joins TRBV7-9 to TRBJ1-3, with TRBD1 matching over 10 bases. CDR1 SEHNR and CDR2 FQNEAQ come from the germline V gene (reference sequence). Trimming cost V 5 bases and J 7 bases; bases outside gene matches: 8. CDR3 size: 15 residues. CDR3: CASSRDRGSSNTIYF. CDR3 in DNA: TGTGCCAGCAGCAGGGACAGGGGTTCTAGTAACACCATATATTTT.

CDR3 residues: CASRSGGLADTQYF. CDR3 nucleotides: TGTGCCAGCAGAAGCGGGGGGCTGGCAGATACGCAGTATTTT. The rearrangement joins TRBV27 to TRBJ2-3; 9 positions agree with TRBD2. CDR1 and CDR2 from the germline V gene are MNHEY and SMNVEV (reference sequence). There are 14 residues in the CDR3. After removal of 6 bases from V and 4 bases from J, the junction contained 5 bases not matched to a gene.

The chain recombines TRBV10-2 with TRBJ1-6; possibly TRBD1 for D (5 bases). CDR3 length: 15 residues. The V end lost 2 bases, the J end lost 7 bases, and 12 bases lay between the germline ends. CDR1 is WSHSY and CDR2 is SAAADI in the germline V gene. The DNA of the CDR3 is TGCGCCAGCAGTGAGGGGGGGGTTCTGAATTCACCCCTCCACTTT. Its protein product is CASSEGGVLNSPLHF.

The chain recombines TRBV5-4 with TRBJ2-7; D may be TRBD1 or TRBD2 (5 bases each). The CDR3 runs to 13 residues. In germline, CDR1 is SGHNT, CDR2 YYREEE (reference sequence). V lost 4 bases, J lost 7 bases, and 15 bases lay in between. The CDR3 DNA follows: TGTGCCAGCAGCCGGGACGGGCCCGGGGAGCAGTACTTC. It specifies CASSRDGPGEQYF.

The rearrangement uses TRBV7-9 and TRBJ1-1; D ambiguous. Germline values: CDR1 SEHNR, CDR2 FQNEAQ (reference sequence). CDR3 length: 12 residues. The V and J ends lost 1 base and 5 bases respectively, with 5 bases between them. CDR3 region: CASSLGRTEAFF. CDR3 nucleotides: TGTGCCAGCAGCTTAGGGAGAACTGAAGCTTTCTTT.

CDR3 nucleotide sequence: TGTGCCAGTGTACGGGGGACCGGTACACCCCTCCACTTT. This translates into CASVRGTGTPLHF. The rearrangement links TRBV19 to TRBJ1-6; D might be TRBD1 (5 bases). The CDR3 length is 13 residues. Looked up from germline, CDR1 is LNHDA and CDR2 is SQIVND (reference sequence). Trimming cost V 8 bases and J 11 bases, with 16 bases left between them.

The rearrangement uses TRBV7-2 and TRBJ1-1; possible D gene TRBD1, 5 bases. V lost 5 bases and J lost 1, with 14 bases in between. This CDR3 is 15 amino acids long. In germline, CDR1 is SGHTA, CDR2 FQGNSA. The CDR3 here is CASSPNRNPNTEAFF. The CDR3 DNA sequence: TGTGCCAGCAGCCCGAACAGGAACCCGAACACTGAAGCTTTCTTT.

The genes are TRBV7-2 and TRBJ2-5; D unresolved. V lost 0 bases and J 5 bases, leaving 7 bases between the germline ends. There are 13 residues in the CDR3. Germline V lookup: CDR1 SGHTA, CDR2 FQGNSA. The CDR3 region is CASSLAKAETQYF. CDR3 DNA: TGTGCCAGCAGCTTAGCGAAAGCGGAGACCCAGTACTTC.

The rearrangement joins TRBV10-1 to TRBJ2-1; possible D gene TRBD2, 6 bases. The CDR3 is 15 amino acids. V gave up 3 bases and J gave up 2 bases, with 11 bases separating them. The germline gives CDR1 WNHNN, CDR2 SYGVQD (reference sequence). The DNA of the CDR3 is TGCGCCAGCAGTGACGGGGGTTGCGCCTACAATGAGCAGTTCTTC. Encoded protein: CASSDGGCAYNEQFF.

The chain employs TRBV10-3 and TRBJ1-2; 7 nucleotides match TRBD1. Per the germline V gene, CDR1 is ENHRY and CDR2 is SYGVKD. The CDR3 spans 13 residues. V was pared by 6 bases and J by 4 bases, with 5 bases of the junction left unmatched. CDR3 sequence reads: CAIRQGYGYGYTF. DNA of the CDR3: TGTGCCATCAGACAGGGGTACGGCTATGGCTACACCTTC.

The V call is TRBV10-3, the J call TRBJ2-2; TRBD2 matches 7 bases. The length of the CDR3 is 13 residues. Germline trimming cut 6 bases from V and 6 bases from J; bases unmatched to any gene: 4. CDR1 is ENHRY and CDR2 is SYGVKD in the germline V gene. CDR3 sequence (DNA): TGTGCCATCAGCACTAGCGCCCCCGGGGAGCTGTTTTTT. The encoded protein is CAISTSAPGELFF.

This chain connects TRBV12-5 to TRBJ1-1, with D uncertain. Germline lookup yields CDR1 LGHNT and CDR2 FRNRAP. The CDR3 extends over 13 amino acids. Trimming cost V 6 bases and J 3 bases, with 11 bases left between them. This CDR3 reads CASGLDWDTEAFF. CDR3 in DNA: TGTGCTAGTGGCCTCGACTGGGACACTGAAGCTTTCTTT. The entire variable domain, with the rest obtained from reference TRBV12-5 and TRBJ1-1, is as follows: DARVTQTPRHKVTEMGQEVTMRCQPILGHNTVFWYRQTMMQGLELLAYFRNRAPLDDSGMPKDRFSAEMPDATLATLKIQPSEPRDSAVYFCASGLDWDTEAFFGQGTRLTVV.